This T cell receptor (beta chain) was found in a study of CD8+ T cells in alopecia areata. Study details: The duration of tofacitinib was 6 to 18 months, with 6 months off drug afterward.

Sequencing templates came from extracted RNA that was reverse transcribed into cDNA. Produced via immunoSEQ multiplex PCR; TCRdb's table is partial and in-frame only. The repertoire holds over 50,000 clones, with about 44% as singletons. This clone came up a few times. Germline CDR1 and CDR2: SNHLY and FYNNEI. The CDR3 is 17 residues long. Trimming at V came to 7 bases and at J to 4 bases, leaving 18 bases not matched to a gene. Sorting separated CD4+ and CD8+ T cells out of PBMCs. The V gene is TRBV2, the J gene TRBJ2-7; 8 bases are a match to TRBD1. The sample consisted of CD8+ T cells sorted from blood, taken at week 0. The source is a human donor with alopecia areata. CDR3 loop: CASTTVGSQGVGYEQYF. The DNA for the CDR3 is TGTGCCAGCACCACCGTCGGATCACAGGGGGTGGGGTACGAGCAGTACTTC. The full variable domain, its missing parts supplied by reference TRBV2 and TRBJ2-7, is EPEVTQTPSHQVTQMGQEVILRCVPISNHLYFYWYRQILGQKVEFLVSFYNNEISEKSEIFDDQFSVERPDGSNFTLKIRSTKLEDSAMYFCASTTVGSQGVGYEQYFGPGTRLTVT.